Following are 18 T cell receptor beta chains from one sample sequenced in a study of cytomegalovirus exposure and HLA in healthy donors. Use of 60 Vbeta and 13 Jbeta primers characterized the PCR. TCRdb's copy holds only in-frame clones and misses some; the assay was immunoSEQ multiplex PCR. The sample holds some 91,000 clones, around 82% seen once. The sequencing input was PBMCs. These receptors came from a middle-aged man in good health and CMV-seronegative.

The chain has TRBV7-2 and TRBJ1-1; unclear D gene. Germline V gene lookup returns CDR1 SGHTA and CDR2 FQGNSA. The CDR3 loop spans 11 amino acids. V shed 5 bases and J shed 7 bases, with 8 bases lying between them. CDR3 residues: CASSRGFEAFF. The CDR3 DNA sequence: TGTGCCAGCAGCCGAGGATTTGAAGCTTTCTTT.

This clone was recorded once. V and J are TRBV7-8 and TRBJ1-3; 7 bases fit TRBD1. J gave up 0 bases and V 2 bases, and 4 bases lay outside the gene matches. Per germline, CDR1 SGHVS and CDR2 FQNEAQ. The CDR3 loop spans 16 amino acids. For the CDR3, the DNA is TGTGCCAGCAGCTTATCCCCAGGGGGCTCTGGAAACACCATATATTTT. It is translated as CASSLSPGGSGNTIYF.

The chain couples TRBV6-6 to TRBJ1-3; no reliable D call. The V end lost 0 bases, the J end lost 4 bases, and 7 bases lay between the germline ends. The CDR3 has 14 residues. The V gene's germline CDR1 is MNHNY and CDR2 SVGAGI (reference sequence). The DNA for the CDR3 is TGTGCCAGCAGTTACTCGGAGTGGGGAAACACCATATATTTT. It encodes CASSYSEWGNTIYF.

J is TRBJ2-5 and V is TRBV5-1; possible D gene TRBD1, 5 bases. V dropped 0 bases and J dropped 4 bases, with 10 bases sitting between them. Looked up from germline, CDR1 is SGHRS and CDR2 is YFSETQ. The CDR3 consists of 14 residues. The CDR3 sequence: CASSLALGRETQYF. The CDR3 DNA reads TGCGCCAGCAGCTTGGCCTTGGGGCGAGAGACCCAGTACTTC. The full variable domain, completed using reference TRBV5-1 and TRBJ2-5, is KAGVTQTPRYLIKTRGQQVTLSCSPISGHRSVSWYQQTPGQGLQFLFEYFSETQRNKGNFPGRFSGRQFSNSRSEMNVSTLELGDSALYLCASSLALGRETQYFGPGTRLLVL.

This clone came up a few times. This sequence joins TRBV7-8 and TRBJ2-7; D is possibly TRBD1 (6 bases). Trimming stripped 5 bases from V and 0 bases from J, with 8 bases between. The CDR3 has 13 residues. Germline CDR1 SGHVS, CDR2 FQNEAQ. CDR3 protein: CASSRDNSYEQYF. The DNA of the CDR3 is TGTGCCAGCAGCAGGGACAACTCCTACGAGCAGTACTTC.

In nucleotides, the CDR3 is TGTGCCAGCAGTGAAGACCCTCTAGCGGGCATCTCCTACGAGCAGTACTTC. This gives the protein CASSEDPLAGISYEQYF. J is TRBJ2-7 and V is TRBV6-1; 8 bases match TRBD2. Germline values: CDR1 MNHNS, CDR2 SASEGT. V lost 1 base to trimming and J lost 0 bases; unmatched junction nucleotides: 8. This CDR3 has 17 residues.

This rearrangement joins TRBV15 to TRBJ2-3; 7 nucleotides line up with TRBD2. CDR1 and CDR2 from the germline V gene are LNHNV and YYDKDF (reference sequence). V shed 1 base, J shed 1 base, and the junction held 2 bases outside the gene matches. The CDR3 is 15 residues long. The CDR3 spells CATSRGSGGTDTQYF. The DNA of the CDR3 is TGTGCCACCAGCAGAGGCAGCGGGGGCACAGATACGCAGTATTTT.

This chain joins TRBV5-1 and TRBJ1-1; 7 nucleotides line up with TRBD1. The CDR3 is made up of 13 amino acids. Looked up from germline, CDR1 is SGHRS and CDR2 is YFSETQ. After removal of 2 bases from V and 6 bases from J, the junction contained 4 bases not matched to a gene. The DNA for the CDR3 is TGCGCCAGCAGCTTCGGACAGGAAGCTGAAGCTTTCTTT. Translating gives CASSFGQEAEAFF.

The V call is TRBV19, the J call TRBJ1-2; maybe TRBD1 (5 bases). The CDR3 loop spans 13 amino acids. The germline V gene has CDR1 LNHDA and CDR2 SQIVND (reference sequence). V was shortened by 5 bases and J by 0 bases, with 7 bases between the two germline ends. CDR3 DNA sequence: TGTGCCAGTAGTGGGGCCTCTAACTATGGCTACACCTTC. This translates into CASSGASNYGYTF.

This sequence joins TRBV6-5 and TRBJ2-7; TRBD1 aligns across 12 bases. The CDR3 totals 15 residues. CDR1 MNHEY and CDR2 SVGAGI come from the germline V gene. The V segment lost 6 bases and the J segment 6 bases; nucleotides outside the gene matches: 9. The CDR3 reads CASRLRDRGRGEQYF. In DNA, the CDR3 is TGTGCCAGCAGACTGCGGGACAGGGGGCGAGGCGAGCAGTACTTC.

The chain couples TRBV19 to TRBJ2-1; D gene ambiguous. CDR1 and CDR2 (germline): LNHDA, SQIVND (reference sequence). V was pared by 7 bases and J by 6 bases, with 13 bases between. The CDR3 is made up of 13 amino acids. In DNA, the CDR3 is TGTGCCAGTACCTCAGACACCATCAATGAGCAGTTCTTC. Protein: CASTSDTINEQFF.

The chain uses TRBV20-1 and TRBJ1-1; D call uncertain. Germline V gives CDR1 DFQATT, CDR2 SNEGSKA (reference sequence). The CDR3 length is 10 residues. The V and J ends lost 8 bases and 11 bases respectively, with 15 bases between them. CDR3 protein: CSPWRAEAFF. In DNA, the CDR3 is TGCAGTCCCTGGCGGGCCGAGGCTTTCTTT.

The gene calls are TRBV2 and TRBJ2-2, with D unclear. This CDR3 has 15 amino acids. V lost 4 bases to trimming and J lost 5 bases, with 14 bases between them. In germline, CDR1 is SNHLY, CDR2 FYNNEI. CDR3 coding DNA: TGTGCCAGCAGTGTTCAAGCGATGATTACCGGGGAGCTGTTTTTT. Its translation is CASSVQAMITGELFF.

The chain employs TRBV7-9 and TRBJ2-5; TRBD2 matches 10 bases. From germline, CDR1 is SEHNR and CDR2 FQNEAQ (reference sequence). CDR3 length: 17 residues. Trimming removed 3 bases from V and 1 base from J; junction bases left unmatched: 8. The CDR3 region is CASSFFRLAGLQETQYF. In nucleotides, the CDR3 is TGTGCCAGCAGCTTTTTCCGACTAGCGGGCCTCCAAGAGACCCAGTACTTC.

This sequence joins TRBV19 and TRBJ1-1; TRBD1 agrees at 9 bases. CDR3 length: 15 amino acids. V lost 5 bases and J lost 1; bases outside the gene matches: 5. Germline values: CDR1 LNHDA, CDR2 SQIVND (reference sequence). The CDR3 coding sequence is TGTGCCAGTAGTCCAAACAGGGGGCGGAACACTGAAGCTTTCTTT. This gives the protein CASSPNRGRNTEAFF.

This clone was detected only once. V usage is TRBV5-1 and J usage is TRBJ2-5; 12 bases line up with TRBD2. Germline V gene sequence: CDR1 SGHRS, CDR2 YFSETQ. V lost 0 bases and J lost 2; bases outside the gene matches: 8. The CDR3 covers 18 residues. The CDR3 loop is CASSLARTSGEIQETQYF. DNA of the CDR3: TGCGCCAGCAGCTTGGCCCGGACTAGCGGGGAGATACAAGAGACCCAGTACTTC.

V and J are TRBV6-5 and TRBJ2-7; 9 nucleotides match TRBD2. Germline CDR1 and CDR2: MNHEY and SVGAGI. This CDR3 contains 15 residues. V lost 6 bases, J lost 3 bases, and 9 bases stayed unmatched. CDR3 nucleotides: TGTGCCAGCAGGGGGGTTGGAGCGGGAGGCTACGAGCAGTACTTC. It codes for CASRGVGAGGYEQYF.

This clone occurred once. The V and J genes are TRBV19 and TRBJ1-1; the match to TRBD1 covers 8 bases. The CDR3 length is 14 residues. The germline V gene encodes CDR1 LNHDA and CDR2 SQIVND (reference sequence). J lost 4 bases, V lost 6 bases, and 7 bases had no gene match. The CDR3 protein is CASRSTGESTEAFF. Here the CDR3 DNA reads TGTGCCAGTAGATCGACAGGGGAATCCACTGAAGCTTTCTTT.